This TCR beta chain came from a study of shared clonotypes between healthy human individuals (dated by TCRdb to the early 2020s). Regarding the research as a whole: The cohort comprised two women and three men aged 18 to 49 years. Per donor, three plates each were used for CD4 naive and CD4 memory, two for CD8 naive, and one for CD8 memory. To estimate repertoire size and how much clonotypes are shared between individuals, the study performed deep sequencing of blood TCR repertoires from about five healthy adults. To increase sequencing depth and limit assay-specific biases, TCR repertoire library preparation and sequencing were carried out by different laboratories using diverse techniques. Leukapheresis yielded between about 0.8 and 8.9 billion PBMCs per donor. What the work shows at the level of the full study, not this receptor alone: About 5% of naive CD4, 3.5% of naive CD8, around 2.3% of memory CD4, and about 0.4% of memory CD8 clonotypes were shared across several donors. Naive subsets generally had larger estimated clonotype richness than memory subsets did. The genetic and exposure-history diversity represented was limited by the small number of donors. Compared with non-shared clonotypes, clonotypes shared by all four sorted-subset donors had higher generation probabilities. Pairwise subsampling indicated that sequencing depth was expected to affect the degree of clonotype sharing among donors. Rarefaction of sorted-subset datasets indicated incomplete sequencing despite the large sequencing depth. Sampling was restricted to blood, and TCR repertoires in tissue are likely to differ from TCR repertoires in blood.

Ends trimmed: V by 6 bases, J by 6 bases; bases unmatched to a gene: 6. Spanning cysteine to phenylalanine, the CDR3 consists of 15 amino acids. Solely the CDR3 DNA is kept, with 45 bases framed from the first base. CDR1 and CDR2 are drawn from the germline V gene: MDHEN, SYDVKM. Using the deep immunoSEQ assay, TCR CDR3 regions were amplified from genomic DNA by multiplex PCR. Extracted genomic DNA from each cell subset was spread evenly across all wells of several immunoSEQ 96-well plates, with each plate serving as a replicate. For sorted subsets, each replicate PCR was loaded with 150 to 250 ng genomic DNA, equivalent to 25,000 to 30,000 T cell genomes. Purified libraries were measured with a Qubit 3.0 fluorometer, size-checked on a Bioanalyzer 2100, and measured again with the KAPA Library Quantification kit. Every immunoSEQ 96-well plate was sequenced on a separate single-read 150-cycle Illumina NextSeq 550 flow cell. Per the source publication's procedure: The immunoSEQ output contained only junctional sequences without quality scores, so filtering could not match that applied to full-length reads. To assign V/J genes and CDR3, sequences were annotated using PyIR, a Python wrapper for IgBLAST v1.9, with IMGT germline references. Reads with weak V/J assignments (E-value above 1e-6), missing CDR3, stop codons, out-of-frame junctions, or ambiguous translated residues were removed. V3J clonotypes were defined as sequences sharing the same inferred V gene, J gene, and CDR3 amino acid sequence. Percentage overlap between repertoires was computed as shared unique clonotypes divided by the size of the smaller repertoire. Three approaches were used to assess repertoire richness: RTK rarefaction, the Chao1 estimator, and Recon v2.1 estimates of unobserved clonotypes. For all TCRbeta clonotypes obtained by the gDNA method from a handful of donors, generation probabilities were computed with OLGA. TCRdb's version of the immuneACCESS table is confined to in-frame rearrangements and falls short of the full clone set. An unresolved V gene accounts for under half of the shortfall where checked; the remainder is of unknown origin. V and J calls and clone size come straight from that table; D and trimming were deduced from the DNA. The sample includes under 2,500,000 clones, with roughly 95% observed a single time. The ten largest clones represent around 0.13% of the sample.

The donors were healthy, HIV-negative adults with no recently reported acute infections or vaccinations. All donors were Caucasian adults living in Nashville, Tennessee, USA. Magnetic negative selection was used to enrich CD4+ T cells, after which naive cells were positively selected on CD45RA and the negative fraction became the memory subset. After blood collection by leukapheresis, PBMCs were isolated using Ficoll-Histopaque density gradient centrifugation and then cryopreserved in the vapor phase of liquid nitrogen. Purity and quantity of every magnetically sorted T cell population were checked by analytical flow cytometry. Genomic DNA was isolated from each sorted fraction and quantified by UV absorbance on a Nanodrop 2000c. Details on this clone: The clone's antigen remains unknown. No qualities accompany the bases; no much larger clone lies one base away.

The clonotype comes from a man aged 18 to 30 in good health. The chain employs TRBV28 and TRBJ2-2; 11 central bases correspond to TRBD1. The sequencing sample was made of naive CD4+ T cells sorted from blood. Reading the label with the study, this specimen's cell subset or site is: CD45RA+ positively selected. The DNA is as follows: TGTGCCAGCAGCCCCGGGACAGGGGGACCCGGGGAGCTGTTTTTT. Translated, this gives CASSPGTGGPGELFF.